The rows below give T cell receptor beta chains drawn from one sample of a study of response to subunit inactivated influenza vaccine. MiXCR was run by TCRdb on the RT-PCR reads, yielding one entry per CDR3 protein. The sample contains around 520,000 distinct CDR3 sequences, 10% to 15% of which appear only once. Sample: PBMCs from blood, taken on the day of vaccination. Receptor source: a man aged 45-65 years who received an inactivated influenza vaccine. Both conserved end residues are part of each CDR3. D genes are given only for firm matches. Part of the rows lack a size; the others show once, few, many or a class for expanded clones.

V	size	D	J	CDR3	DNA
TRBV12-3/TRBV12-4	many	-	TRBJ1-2	CASSRSPGGYTF	TGTGCCAGCAGTCGAAGCCCAGGAGGCTACACCTTC
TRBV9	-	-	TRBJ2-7	CASSVASNQGYEQYF	TGTGCCAGCAGCGTAGCGTCTAATCAGGGTTACGAGCAGTACTTC
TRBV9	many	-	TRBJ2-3	CASSVEGRRIPDTQYF	TGTGCCAGCAGCGTAGAGGGACGCCGTATCCCAGATACGCAGTATTTT
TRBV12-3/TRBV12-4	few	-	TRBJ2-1	CACSEARFYNEQFF	TGTGCCTGTAGTGAGGCGAGGTTCTACAATGAGCAGTTCTTC
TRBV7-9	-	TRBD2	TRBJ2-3	CASSPRLAGGQDTQYF	TGTGCCAGCAGCCCCCGACTAGCGGGGGGGCAAGATACGCAGTATTTT
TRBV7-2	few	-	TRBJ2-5	CASSLVYRGQGGETQYF	TGTGCCAGCAGCTTAGTGTACCGGGGGCAGGGGGGAGAGACCCAGTACTTC
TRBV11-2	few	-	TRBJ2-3	CASSLVAPTDTQYF	TGTGCCAGCAGCTTAGTAGCTCCCACAGATACGCAGTATTTT
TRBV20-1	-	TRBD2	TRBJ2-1	CSAQPPGVAGFF	TGCAGTGCTCAACCCCCGGGGGTAGCGGGATTCTTC
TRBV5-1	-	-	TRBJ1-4	CASSLSAVRTDGEKLFF	TGCGCCAGCAGCTTGTCGGCCGTAAGAACAGACGGTGAAAAACTGTTTTTT
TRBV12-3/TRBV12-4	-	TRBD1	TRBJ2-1	CASSFRGMAEQFF	TGTGCCAGCAGTTTCAGGGGGATGGCTGAGCAGTTCTTC
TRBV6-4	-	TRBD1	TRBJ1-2	CASSSGTGRGYTF	TGTGCCAGCAGCTCCGGGACAGGGAGGGGCTACACCTTC
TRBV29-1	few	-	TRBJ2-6	CSVFLPRGRRSHGSGANVLTF	TGCAGCGTCTTTTTACCCCGGGGACGGAGGAGCCACGGCTCTGGGGCCAACGTCCTGACTTTC
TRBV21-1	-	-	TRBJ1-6	CASSKPDLQGSNSPLHF	TGTGCCAGCAGCAAACCTGATCTACAGGGGTCGAATTCACCCCTCCACTTT
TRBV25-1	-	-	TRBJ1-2	CASGGSYGYTF	TGTGCCAGCGGGGGGTCCTATGGCTACACCTTC
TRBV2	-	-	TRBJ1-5	CASRGAGSNQPQHF	TGTGCCAGCAGGGGAGCAGGGAGCAATCAGCCCCAGCATTTT
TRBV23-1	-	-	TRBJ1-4	CASSQGGQDEKLFF	TGCGCCAGCAGTCAAGGGGGGCAGGATGAAAAACTGTTCTTT
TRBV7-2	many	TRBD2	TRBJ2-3	CASSLWREDGDTQYF	TGTGCCAGCAGCTTATGGCGGGAGGATGGGGATACGCAGTATTTT
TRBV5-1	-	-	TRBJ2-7	CASSLRGNLPNEQYF	TGCGCCAGCAGCTTGAGGGGGAATCTCCCTAACGAGCAGTACTTC
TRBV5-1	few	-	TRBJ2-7	CASSRLDPRLYEQYF	TGCGCCAGCAGCCGCCTAGACCCGCGTCTATACGAGCAGTACTTC
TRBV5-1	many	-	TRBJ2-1	CASSSLALGQVNENEQFF	TGCGCCAGCAGCTCTTTGGCCCTCGGGCAGGTTAACGAAAATGAGCAGTTCTTC
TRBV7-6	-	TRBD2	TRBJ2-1	CASSYGGLAIEYNEQFF	TGTGCCAGCAGCTACGGCGGACTAGCGATTGAATACAATGAGCAGTTCTTC
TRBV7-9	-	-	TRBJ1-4	CASSWRQPSGEKLFF	TGTGCCAGCAGCTGGAGACAGCCTTCGGGCGAAAAACTGTTTTTT
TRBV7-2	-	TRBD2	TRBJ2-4	CASSPSSGRAKNVQYF	TGTGCCAGCAGCCCAAGTAGCGGGAGAGCCAAAAACGTTCAGTACTTC
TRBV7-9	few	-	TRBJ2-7	CASSRSGILYEQYF	TGTGCCAGCAGCCGTTCCGGGATCCTTTACGAGCAGTACTTC
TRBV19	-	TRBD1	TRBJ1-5	CASSARGQGNQPQHF	TGTGCCAGTAGTGCCCGAGGACAGGGCAATCAGCCCCAGCATTTT
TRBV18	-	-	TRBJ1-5	CASSPQDSQNQPQHF	TGTGCCAGCTCACCCCAGGACAGCCAGAATCAGCCCCAGCATTTT
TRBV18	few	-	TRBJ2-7	CASSPSQGRGDHF	TGTGCCAGCTCACCCTCACAGGGACGGGGGGATCACTTC
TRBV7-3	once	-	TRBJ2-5	CASSLFQGETQYF	TGTGCCAGCAGCTTATTTCAGGGGGAGACCCAGTACTTC
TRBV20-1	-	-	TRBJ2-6	CSASRVNVLTF	TGCAGTGCTAGCCGGGTCAACGTCCTGACTTTC
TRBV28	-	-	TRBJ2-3	CGAQGRVSDTQYF	TGTGGGGCTCAGGGCAGGGTTTCAGATACGCAGTATTTT
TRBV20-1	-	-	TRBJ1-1	CSARTISNTEAFF	TGCAGTGCCAGGACGATCTCTAACACTGAAGCTTTCTTT
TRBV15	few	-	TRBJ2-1	CATSRVSRINPHSYNEQFF	TGTGCCACCAGCAGAGTCAGTAGAATAAACCCTCACTCCTACAATGAGCAGTTCTTC
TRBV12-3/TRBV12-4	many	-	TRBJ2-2	CASSKPLENGELFF	TGTGCCAGCAGCAAACCCCTAGAAAACGGGGAGCTGTTTTTT
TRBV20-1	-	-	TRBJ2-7	CSARVAPFYEQYF	TGCAGTGCTCGGGTGGCACCTTTCTACGAGCAGTACTTC
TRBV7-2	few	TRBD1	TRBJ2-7	CASSSTRGTASYEQYF	TGTGCCAGCAGCTCGACGCGTGGGACAGCGTCCTACGAGCAGTACTTC
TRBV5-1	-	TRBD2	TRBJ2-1	CASSLGIRTSSYNEQFF	TGCGCCAGCAGCTTGGGAATTCGGACTAGCTCCTACAATGAGCAGTTCTTC
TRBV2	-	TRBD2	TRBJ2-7	CASRSGRALGEQYF	TGTGCCAGCAGGAGCGGGAGGGCCTTGGGCGAGCAGTACTTC
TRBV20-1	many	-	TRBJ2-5	CSAPYQETQYF	TGCAGTGCCCCGTACCAAGAGACCCAGTACTTC
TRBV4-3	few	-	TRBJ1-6	CASSQVRGYNSPLHF	TGCGCCAGCAGCCAAGTTCGGGGGTATAATTCACCCCTCCACTTT
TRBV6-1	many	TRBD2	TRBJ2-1	CASSILAGGPSGPNEQFF	TGTGCCAGCAGCATACTAGCGGGAGGGCCCAGTGGCCCCAATGAGCAGTTCTTC
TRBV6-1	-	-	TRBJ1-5	CASSISSGNQPQHF	TGTGCCAGCAGTATATCTTCGGGCAATCAGCCCCAGCATTTT
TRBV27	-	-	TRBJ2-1	CASSQDLSPYEQFF	TGTGCCAGCAGTCAAGATCTGTCCCCTTATGAGCAGTTCTTC
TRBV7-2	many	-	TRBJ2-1	CASKQGIVEQFF	TGTGCCAGCAAGCAGGGTATAGTTGAGCAGTTCTTC
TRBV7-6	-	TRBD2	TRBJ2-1	CASSVFSGSSYNEQFF	TGTGCCAGCAGCGTATTTAGCGGGAGCTCCTACAATGAGCAGTTCTTC
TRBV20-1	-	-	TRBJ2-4	CSASTGTPKNIQYF	TGCAGTGCTAGTACCGGGACACCGAAAAACATTCAGTACTTC
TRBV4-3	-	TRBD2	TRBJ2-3	CASSQLAVFPTDTQYF	TGCGCCAGCAGCCAACTAGCGGTCTTCCCCACAGATACGCAGTATTTT
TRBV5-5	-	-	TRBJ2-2	CASSWVASSGELFF	TGTGCCAGCAGCTGGGTCGCCAGTTCCGGGGAGCTGTTTTTT
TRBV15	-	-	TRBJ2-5	CATSRDVVLGETQYF	TGTGCCACCAGCAGAGATGTTGTTCTGGGGGAGACCCAGTACTTC